Each of the 7 T cell receptor beta chains below was sequenced from the same sample in a study of cytomegalovirus exposure and HLA in healthy donors. The study ran its PCR with 60 Vbeta and 13 Jbeta primers. The table came from immunoSEQ multiplex PCR; TCRdb's copy has only in-frame clones and leaves some out. Among 130,000 or so clones listed, roughly 80% were seen once. The specimen was PBMCs. The receptors shown here come from a woman between 50 and 59 years old in good health and CMV-seropositive.

The chain couples TRBV11-2 to TRBJ2-7; D is perhaps TRBD1 (5 bases). Trimming removed 0 bases at V and 1 base at J, with 10 bases between. Germline CDR1 is SGHAT and CDR2 is FQNNGV. CDR3 size: 15 residues. The CDR3 sequence: CASSLDPTDSYEQYF. Here the CDR3 DNA reads TGTGCCAGCAGCTTAGACCCGACAGATTCCTACGAGCAGTACTTC.

The V and J genes are TRBV4-1 and TRBJ2-1, with a possible D match to TRBD2 (6 bases). CDR1 is MGHRA, CDR2 YSYEKL, per germline. V was pared by 2 bases and J by 7 bases, with 21 bases between. This CDR3 contains 17 residues. CDR3 loop: CASSQNPGTVVLNEQFF. The DNA of the CDR3 is TGCGCCAGCAGCCAAAACCCCGGGACTGTTGTATTGAATGAGCAGTTCTTC.

This chain joins TRBV6-5 and TRBJ1-4; D might be TRBD1 (5 bases). The germline gives CDR1 MNHEY, CDR2 SVGAGI. This CDR3 spans 15 amino acids. Trimming cost V 6 bases and J 8 bases, with 19 bases left between them. CDR3 DNA sequence: TGTGCCAGCAGACCGACCTCAGCCGCAGGGGAAAAACTGTTTTTT. Translating gives CASRPTSAAGEKLFF.

V is TRBV27 and J is TRBJ1-3; 8 bases are shared with TRBD1. Germline assignment: CDR1 MNHEY and CDR2 SMNVEV (reference sequence). The CDR3 spans 16 residues. The junction had 10 bases not matched to a gene; V was cut back by 5 bases and J by 4 bases. The CDR3 region is CASSPAGRGPGNTIYF. DNA for the CDR3: TGTGCCAGCAGTCCAGCGGGCAGGGGGCCAGGAAACACCATATATTTT.

The chain is built from TRBV6-6 and TRBJ1-1; TRBD1 agrees at 9 bases. The CDR3 totals 14 residues. J gave up 0 bases and V 6 bases, and 2 bases lay outside the gene matches. The germline gives CDR1 MNHNY, CDR2 SVGAGI (reference sequence). CDR3 amino acids: CASSRQGVNTEAFF. In nucleotides, the CDR3 is TGTGCCAGCAGCCGACAGGGGGTGAACACTGAAGCTTTCTTT.

This clone was seen a single time. The chain carries TRBV7-2 and TRBJ1-3; 11 positions agree with TRBD1. This CDR3 has 15 amino acids. The germline V gene encodes CDR1 SGHTA and CDR2 FQGNSA. With 4 bases clipped from V and 2 bases from J, the junction kept 1 base outside the gene matches. The CDR3 bases are TGTGCCAGCAGCTGGACAGGGGGCACTGGAAACACCATATATTTT. It yields the protein CASSWTGGTGNTIYF.

V gene TRBV6-5 combines with J gene TRBJ1-5; 7 positions agree with TRBD1. Germline lookup yields CDR1 MNHEY and CDR2 SVGAGI. The CDR3 is made up of 15 amino acids. J lost 0 bases, V lost 6 bases, and 5 bases had no gene match. Here the CDR3 reads CASSSTGYSNQPQHF. In nucleotides, the CDR3 is TGTGCCAGCAGCTCGACAGGGTATAGCAATCAGCCCCAGCATTTT.